This T cell receptor beta chain was identified during a study of regulatory T cells in long-lasting Graves disease (dated by TCRdb to the early 2020s). Some background on the complete study: Antithyroid drugs had been taken for less than 3 months by newly diagnosed Graves' disease patients. The study was conducted in China and was registered as a clinical trial. A total of around 35 samples underwent TCR sequencing, from about 13 patients with persistent Graves' disease and roughly 20 patients with newly diagnosed Graves' disease. Patients with persistent Graves' disease were compared with patients with newly diagnosed Graves' disease using TCR sequencing and RNA sequencing of peripheral blood. What the work shows at the level of the full study, not this receptor alone: The study examined only peripheral blood because the primary lesion, thyroid tissue, could not be accessed. The authors noted that the small sample size was a limitation that may lower accuracy. More public clonotypes were shared among persistent patients (roughly 2,700) than among newly diagnosed patients (approximately 1,000). TRBV28, TRBJ1-2 and TRBJ2-5 were preferentially used in persistent disease, while TRBV20-1 and TRBJ2-1 were favored in newly diagnosed disease. Sequencing and analysis were limited to the TCR beta chain. Lower TCR Shannon entropy and fewer highly expanded clones were observed in persistent Graves' disease patients than in newly diagnosed patients, which suggested clonal expansion.

The meaning of the sample's time point label: newly diagnosed GD, antithyroid drugs for less than 3 months. For both TCR sequencing and RNA sequencing, RNA was extracted from PBMCs using TRIzol. Graves' disease was diagnosed according to American Thyroid Association guidelines. Patients were recruited from an endocrinology department in Xi'an, China. Each patient gave approximately 9.7 milliliters of peripheral blood, collected in an EDTA anticoagulant tube. Ficoll Paque Plus density gradient separation was used to isolate PBMCs, and no further T cell sorting was done. An Agilent 2100 Bioanalyzer and agarose gel were used to assess RNA quality, and a NanoDrop 2000 was used to measure RNA concentration. The receptor library was made with multiplex PCR. These reads were obtained on an Illumina HiSeq 4000. To build TCR beta libraries, CDR3 regions were amplified by Arm-PCR using iRepertoire HTBI primers. Gel purification was performed on PCR products prior to sequencing. The authors' pipeline ran thus. Across samples, fewer than 70 TRBV and 13 to 15 TRBJ segments were identified and used for gene usage analysis of CDR3 amino acid clonotypes. COPE and FqMerger were used to merge filtered high-quality paired reads into contigs. BLAST was used to align contigs to the IMGT TRBV, TRBD and TRBJ reference genes, and CDR3 was defined following IMGT. Clonotypes above 0.1% frequency were classified as highly expanded clones. Shannon entropy was used to measure repertoire diversity, and the Gini coefficient was used to measure V-J evenness. A clonotype was considered public if more than one individual shared it. TCRdb's own reprocessing of the public reads used fastp at Q25 and MiXCR and kept productive beta chains. When rows share a CDR3 protein, they turn into one entry using the most common DNA and genes. TCRdb's processing, not the study's, gives the V and J calls here. This sample comprises approximately 400,000 distinct CDR3 sequences, less than 20% of them detected only once. The ten top clones hold approximately 22% of the sample.

This clonotype was detected ten times or more. This receptor's antigen is unknown. Qualities for individual bases were not recorded, and no much larger clone is one base off. CDR1 and CDR2, per the germline V gene, are SQVTM and ANQGSEA. The V end gives up 6 bases and the J end 1 base, leaving 3 bases in the junction not matched to a gene. The CDR3, from cysteine to phenylalanine, totals 14 residues. The DNA shown is the 42-base CDR3, in frame from base 1. The source of this sequence is a female donor with Graves disease. The starting material was peripheral blood mononuclear cells (PBMCs), obtained at new diagnosis, from a patient treated with antithyroid drugs. The V and J genes are TRBV29-1 and TRBJ2-5, and 12 bases in between align with TRBD2. The DNA sequence reads TGCAGCGTCGCTAGCGGGAGGGTCCAAGAGACCCAGTACTTC. Its protein is CSVASGRVQETQYF.